The 21 T cell receptor beta chains in this list originate from one sample, sequenced in a study of T cell responses to AZD1222 COVID-19 vaccine. Libraries were prepared by immunoSEQ multiplex PCR; TCRdb keeps only in-frame clonotypes and omits some of them. The sample lists 95,000 to 150,000 clones, 70% to 90% occurring once. The material sequenced was peripheral blood, taken on day 0 of AZD1222 vaccination. The origin of the receptors is an adult in good health.

CDR3 loop: CASDRTGNYGYTF. CDR3 DNA sequence: TGTGCCAGCGACCGGACGGGGAACTATGGCTACACCTTC. This chain connects TRBV28 to TRBJ1-2; D not certain. Per the germline V gene, CDR1 is MDHEN and CDR2 is SYDVKM. CDR3 size: 13 residues. The ends were cut back, 8 bases at V and 2 bases at J, with 12 bases in the middle.

This sequence joins TRBV5-1 and TRBJ2-1; D may correspond to TRBD1 or TRBD2 (6 bases each). Germline assignment: CDR1 SGHRS and CDR2 YFSETQ. This CDR3 has 14 residues. V was cut by 3 bases and J by 2 bases, with 9 bases left in between. CDR3 protein: CASSWGAAYNEQFF. The CDR3, as DNA: TGCGCCAGCAGCTGGGGGGCCGCCTACAATGAGCAGTTCTTC.

The chain links TRBV2 to TRBJ1-4, with TRBD1 identical over 10 bases. The V gene's germline CDR1 is SNHLY and CDR2 FYNNEI. The CDR3 extends over 15 amino acids. The V and J ends lost 6 bases and 5 bases, in that order; junction bases with no gene match: 6. As DNA, the CDR3 is TGTGCCAGCAGCGGGACAGGGGCGGTGAATGAAAAACTGTTTTTT. Its translation is CASSGTGAVNEKLFF.

This clone was seen only once. J is TRBJ2-5 and V is TRBV10-2, with 13 bases that match TRBD2. The CDR3 length is 17 residues. Per germline, CDR1 WSHSY and CDR2 SAAADI. Trimming took 8 bases from V and 5 from J; bases not matched to a gene: 14. CDR3 residues: CASAGTSGTQRGETQYF. The CDR3 DNA sequence: TGCGCCAGCGCCGGGACTAGCGGGACTCAACGGGGGGAGACCCAGTACTTC.

The table lists this clone with a count of one. V and J are TRBV4-3 and TRBJ2-1, with D possibly being TRBD1 (6 bases). The CDR3 spans 13 residues. The V end was cut by 0 bases, the J end by 9 bases, with 9 bases between. Germline V gene data show CDR1 as LGHNA and CDR2 as YSLEER. CDR3 DNA: TGCGCCAGCAGCCAAGAACAAGGGGGTGAGCAGTTCTTC. Translating gives CASSQEQGGEQFF.

The genes are TRBV3-1 (or the pseudogene TRBV3-2) and TRBJ1-2; no clear D gene. This CDR3 is 15 amino acids long. The germline CDR1 and CDR2 sequences are LGHDT and YNNKEL (reference sequence). The ends were cut back, 4 bases at V and 7 bases at J, with 19 bases in the middle. The CDR3 sequence is CASSPLGVSSGGYTF. CDR3 nucleotide sequence: TGTGCCAGCAGCCCGCTTGGGGTCTCTTCCGGTGGCTACACCTTC.

This rearrangement joins TRBV6-5 to TRBJ2-2; D remains ambiguous. The CDR3 sequence is 12 residues long. Germline CDR1 MNHEY, CDR2 SVGAGI. Trimming removed 6 bases from V and 6 bases from J, with 8 bases in between. CDR3 protein: CASSKGSGELFF. The CDR3 DNA reads TGTGCCAGCAGCAAGGGATCCGGGGAGCTGTTTTTT.

Remarks on this clone: The CDR3 ends on some other residue instead of the conserved phenylalanine or tryptophan, so this is likely a read error. Because the CDR3's place on the DNA is in doubt, the DNA is left out and the CDR3 is given as listed by TCRdb. V and J are TRBV27 and TRBJ1-1; TRBD1, the table's D call, lacks a check against the DNA. Germline values: CDR1 MNHEY, CDR2 SMNVEV (reference sequence). The length of the CDR3 is 11 amino acids, counting both ends. The CDR3 sequence: CASCLGQSRRG.

This clone was counted only a few times. The chain recombines TRBV27 with TRBJ2-4; D is unresolved. This CDR3 is built from 14 residues. Deletions cut 0 bases from V and 7 bases from J, with 10 bases between. CDR1 is MNHEY, CDR2 SMNVEV, per germline (reference sequence). The CDR3 nucleotides are TGTGCCAGCAGTTTATCCATCCAAGGCAACATTCAGTACTTC. Its translation: CASSLSIQGNIQYF.

This rearrangement joins TRBV6-2 or TRBV6-3 to TRBJ2-1, with 12 bases fitting TRBD2. CDR3 length: 16 residues. The germline V gene has CDR1 MNHEY and CDR2 SVGEGT. J was trimmed by 1 base and V by 5 bases; bases with no gene match: 3. DNA for the CDR3: TGTGCCAGCAGTACACTAGCGGGGGGTTCCTACAATGAGCAGTTCTTC. This codes for CASSTLAGGSYNEQFF.

The CDR3 loop reads CASRLTGRVNEKLFF. The CDR3 bases are TGCGCCAGCAGACTCACGGGACGGGTTAATGAAAAACTGTTTTTT. The chain couples TRBV5-1 to TRBJ1-4, with D perhaps TRBD1 (5 bases). Trimming shortened V by 5 bases and J by 4 bases, and 15 bases separated the two germline ends. Germline CDR1 reads SGHRS; CDR2 reads YFSETQ. The CDR3 runs to 15 residues.

The chain joins TRBV19 to TRBJ1-2; possible D gene TRBD1, 5 bases. Trimming shortened V by 6 bases and J by 7 bases, and 18 bases separated the two germline ends. Germline values: CDR1 LNHDA, CDR2 SQIVND (reference sequence). The CDR3 sequence is 14 residues long. As DNA, the CDR3 is TGTGCCAGTAGCTACCGGGACGGGATATCTGGCTACACCTTC. This encodes CASSYRDGISGYTF.

The rearrangement links TRBV24-1 to TRBJ1-1, with 8 bases that match TRBD1. The CDR3 is 15 residues long. Germline lookup yields CDR1 KGHDR and CDR2 SFDVKD. J lost 1 base, V lost 6 bases, and 6 bases had no gene match. CDR3 protein: CATSRTGSGNTEAFF. For the CDR3, the DNA is TGTGCCACCAGTCGGACAGGGTCAGGGAACACTGAAGCTTTCTTT.

This chain uses TRBV18 with TRBJ2-2; D remains unclear. The CDR3 consists of 12 residues. Germline V gene data show CDR1 as KGHSH and CDR2 as LQKENI. Trimming cost V 2 bases and J 7 bases, with 5 bases left between them. As DNA, the CDR3 is TGTGCCAGCTCACCATATGGCGGGGAGCTGTTTTTT. This gives the protein CASSPYGGELFF. Using reference TRBV18 and TRBJ2-2 for the parts outside the CDR3, the full variable domain is NAGVMQNPRHLVRRRGQEARLRCSPMKGHSHVYWYRQLPEEGLKFMVYLQKENIIDESGMPKERFSAEFPKEGPSILRIQQVVRGDSAAYFCASSPYGGELFFGEGSRLTVL.

In DNA, the CDR3 is TGTGCCAGCAGTGGGACAGGGGGCGGTCAGCCCCAGCATTTT. Its translation: CASSGTGGGQPQHF. The chain employs TRBV6-2 or TRBV6-3 and TRBJ1-5, with 12 bases that match TRBD1. There are 14 residues in the CDR3. With V trimmed by 5 bases and J by 6 bases, 2 bases remained unmatched. Germline V lookup: CDR1 MNHEY, CDR2 SVGEGT.

V is TRBV29-1 and J is TRBJ2-7; tentative D call: TRBD1 (6 bases). The germline gives CDR1 SQVTM, CDR2 ANQGSEA. The CDR3 is 11 amino acids. V shed 6 bases and J shed 2 bases, with 8 bases lying between them. The DNA for the CDR3 is TGCAGCGTCCGGACAGCCTACGAGCAGTACTTC. Translating gives CSVRTAYEQYF.

This clone has more than one count but fewer than ten. The chain employs TRBV19 and TRBJ1-2; unclear D gene. The V end was cut by 5 bases, the J end by 3 bases, with 13 bases between. The germline gives CDR1 LNHDA, CDR2 SQIVND (reference sequence). The CDR3 runs 14 residues. The CDR3 region is CASSRRESYYGYTF. The CDR3 DNA sequence: TGTGCCAGTAGTCGACGGGAGAGCTACTATGGCTACACCTTC. Full variable domain (rest looked up from reference TRBV19 and TRBJ1-2): DGGITQSPKYLFRKEGQNVTLSCEQNLNHDAMYWYRQDPGQGLRLIYYSQIVNDFQKGDIAEGYSVSREKKESFPLTVTSAQKNPTAFYLCASSRRESYYGYTFGSGTRLTVV.

This clone was detected a few times. The V and J genes are TRBV5-6 and TRBJ1-3, with D possibly being TRBD1 (5 bases). V was clipped by 0 bases and J by 3 bases, with 10 bases between them. In germline, CDR1 is SGHDT, CDR2 YYEEEE. The CDR3 length is 15 residues. DNA for the CDR3: TGTGCCAGCAGCTTGGCCAGGGTCGGTGGAAACACCATATATTTT. This encodes CASSLARVGGNTIYF.

The chain recombines TRBV5-1 with TRBJ2-1, with D possibly matching TRBD2 (6 bases). CDR3 length equals 18 residues. V was cut by 3 bases and J by 0 bases, with 19 bases left in between. Germline V gives CDR1 SGHRS, CDR2 YFSETQ. The CDR3 sequence: CASSSRILALSSYNEQFF. Written as DNA, the CDR3 is TGCGCCAGCAGCTCCCGAATACTAGCTCTGAGCTCCTACAATGAGCAGTTCTTC.

The chain combines TRBV6-1 with TRBJ2-2, with D unclear. The ends were cut back, 2 bases at V and 1 base at J, with 2 bases in the middle. Germline CDR1 reads MNHNS; CDR2 reads SASEGT. The CDR3 is made up of 13 amino acids. The CDR3 loop reads CASSEMNTGELFF. CDR3 DNA sequence: TGTGCCAGCAGTGAAATGAACACCGGGGAGCTGTTTTTT.

The table lists this clone with a few counts. The chain carries TRBV7-6 and TRBJ1-4; 10 positions match TRBD1. The CDR3 is 17 residues long. The J segment lost 7 bases and the V segment lost 4 bases, leaving 12 bases of the junction unmatched. CDR1 and CDR2 from the germline V gene are SGHVS and FNYEAQ. CDR3 in amino acids: CASSSQPGGQGLEKLFF. CDR3 in DNA: TGTGCCAGCAGCTCCCAGCCGGGGGGACAGGGGCTTGAAAAACTGTTTTTT.